These 6 T cell receptor beta chains were all obtained from the same sample, sequenced in a study of cytomegalovirus exposure and HLA in healthy donors. A multiplex PCR was run with 60 Vbeta primers and 13 Jbeta primers. Measured with immunoSEQ multiplex PCR; TCRdb has only the in-frame clones, and not every one. The table has 100,000 to 150,000 clones, 74% seen once. The sequencing input was PBMCs. All receptors come from a woman aged 50 to 60 in good health and CMV-seropositive.

The V gene is TRBV27, the J gene TRBJ2-3; possibly TRBD2 for D (5 bases). Germline loops: CDR1 MNHEY, CDR2 SMNVEV (reference sequence). The CDR3 contains 15 residues. Trimming left V 7 bases short and J 0 bases short, with 14 bases between. The CDR3 protein is CASNPRGRSTDTQYF. The CDR3 region has the DNA TGTGCCAGCAATCCCCGGGGTCGCAGCACAGATACGCAGTATTTT.

This clone was observed a few times. The chain carries TRBV5-1 and TRBJ2-7; weak D call: TRBD1 (5 bases). Germline V CDR1 and CDR2: SGHRS, YFSETQ. V gave up 4 bases and J gave up 7 bases, with 27 bases separating them. CDR3 length: 17 residues. The CDR3 here is CASSQLVSRRVTEEQYF. CDR3 nucleotide sequence: TGCGCCAGCAGCCAGCTGGTCTCGCGCAGGGTTACGGAAGAGCAGTACTTC. Variable domain in full (rest from reference TRBV5-1 and TRBJ2-7): KAGVTQTPRYLIKTRGQQVTLSCSPISGHRSVSWYQQTPGQGLQFLFEYFSETQRNKGNFPGRFSGRQFSNSRSEMNVSTLELGDSALYLCASSQLVSRRVTEEQYFGPGTRLTVT.

The V call is TRBV18, the J call TRBJ1-1; TRBD1 matches 8 bases. V shed 6 bases and J 0 bases; nucleotides not matched to a gene: 3. Germline V gene lookup returns CDR1 KGHSH and CDR2 LQKENI. The length of the CDR3 is 14 residues. In DNA, the CDR3 is TGTGCCAGCTCGGCAGGGGGCCTGAACACTGAAGCTTTCTTT. It encodes CASSAGGLNTEAFF.

This sequence joins TRBV10-3 and TRBJ1-2, with 8 bases lining up with TRBD1. Per germline, CDR1 ENHRY and CDR2 SYGVKD. The CDR3 sequence is 14 residues long. The junction had 7 bases not matched to a gene; V was cut back by 6 bases and J by 4 bases. The CDR3 DNA reads as TGTGCCATCAGGAATGGACAGGGTAGCTATGGCTACACCTTC. It yields the protein CAIRNGQGSYGYTF.

This clone was detected a few times. The genes are TRBV7-2 and TRBJ2-7; 10 nucleotides agree with TRBD2. The CDR3 has 14 amino acids. V was pared by 5 bases and J by 0 bases, with 1 base of the junction left unmatched. The germline gives CDR1 SGHTA, CDR2 FQGNSA. CDR3 bases: TGTGCCAGCAGCGCTAGCGGGAGCTCCTACGAGCAGTACTTC. Residues: CASSASGSSYEQYF.

This clone was seen only a few times. This chain joins TRBV5-1 and TRBJ2-7; D is perhaps TRBD1 (5 bases). Trimming pared 0 bases from V and 0 bases from J, leaving 7 bases between. The CDR3 sequence is 14 residues long. Germline values: CDR1 SGHRS, CDR2 YFSETQ. The CDR3 here is CASSLGQLSYEQYF. CDR3 in DNA: TGCGCCAGCAGCTTGGGACAGCTCTCCTACGAGCAGTACTTC.